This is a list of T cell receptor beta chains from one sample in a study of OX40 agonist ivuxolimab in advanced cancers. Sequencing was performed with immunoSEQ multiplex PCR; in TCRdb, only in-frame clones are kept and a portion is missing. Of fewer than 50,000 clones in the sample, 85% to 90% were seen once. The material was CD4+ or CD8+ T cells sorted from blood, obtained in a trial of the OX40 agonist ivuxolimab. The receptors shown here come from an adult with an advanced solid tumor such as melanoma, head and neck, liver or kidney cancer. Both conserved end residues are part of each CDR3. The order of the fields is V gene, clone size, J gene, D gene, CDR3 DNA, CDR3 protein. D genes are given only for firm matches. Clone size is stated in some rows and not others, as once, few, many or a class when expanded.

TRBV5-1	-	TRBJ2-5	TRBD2	TGCGCCAGCAGCTCGACCGGGACTAGTAGAGAGACCCAGTACTTC	CASSSTGTSRETQYF
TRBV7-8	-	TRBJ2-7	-	TGTGCCAGCAGCTTAGCATCCCAGAATTACGAGCAGTACTTC	CASSLASQNYEQYF
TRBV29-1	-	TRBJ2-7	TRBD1	TGCAGCGTTCCCGGGACAGGGCATTACGAGCAGTACTTC	CSVPGTGHYEQYF
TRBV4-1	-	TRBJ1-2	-	TGCGCCAGCAGCCTGAGTGGGGGGGATCCCCATAACTATGGCTACACCTTC	CASSLSGGDPHNYGYTF
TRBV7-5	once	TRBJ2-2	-	TGTGTCAGCAGCCGGGACCGACTTCCCACCGGGGAGCTGTTTTTT	CVSSRDRLPTGELFF
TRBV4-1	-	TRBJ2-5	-	TGCGCCAGCAGCCAAAGGGCGGGGACGGAGACCCAGTACTTC	CASSQRAGTETQYF
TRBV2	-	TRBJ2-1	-	TGTGCCAGCAGTGAATTTTCCAGCTCCTACAATGAGCAGTTCTTC	CASSEFSSSYNEQFF
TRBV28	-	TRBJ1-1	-	TGTGCCAGCAGTCGATTGGACAACATCATGAACACTGAAGCTTTCTTT	CASSRLDNIMNTEAFF
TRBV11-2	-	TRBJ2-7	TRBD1	TGTGCCAGCAGCCTCACCGTCGGGACAGGGACCTACGAGCAGTACTTC	CASSLTVGTGTYEQYF
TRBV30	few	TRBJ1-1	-	TGTGCCTGGAGTGTAGACCTGAACACTGAAGCTTTCTTT	CAWSVDLNTEAFF
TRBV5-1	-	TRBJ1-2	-	TGCGCCAGCAGCTTGGGATTATCCCTCTATGGCTACACCTTC	CASSLGLSLYGYTF